The clone carrying this T cell receptor (beta chain) was counted a few times. Method: immunoSEQ multiplex PCR; TCRdb's copy keeps in-frame clones and lacks some. The repertoire holds tens of thousands of clones, with about nine tenths as singletons. Between the trimmed V and J ends, which lost 4 bases and 9 bases, there was a span of 13 bases. CDR3 size: 12 residues. Germline lookup yields CDR1 ENHRY and CDR2 SYGVKD. This entry is derived from a study of OX40 agonist ivuxolimab in advanced cancers. Study in general: The mean age was roughly 60 years, ranging from roughly 23 to 90, with 65% to 85% of participants male. The eligibility criteria allowed prior anti-PD-1, anti-PD-L1 or anti-CTLA-4 therapy, and about 40% had some.

This receptor was taken from an adult with an advanced solid tumor such as melanoma, head and neck, liver or kidney cancer. This specimen consisted of CD4+ or CD8+ T cells sorted from blood, obtained in a trial of the OX40 agonist ivuxolimab. The gene calls are TRBV10-3 and TRBJ2-7; D is possibly TRBD1 or TRBD2 (6 bases each). The CDR3: CAISGYEGGQYF. The CDR3 DNA follows: TGTGCCATCAGTGGGTATGAGGGGGGGCAGTACTTC.